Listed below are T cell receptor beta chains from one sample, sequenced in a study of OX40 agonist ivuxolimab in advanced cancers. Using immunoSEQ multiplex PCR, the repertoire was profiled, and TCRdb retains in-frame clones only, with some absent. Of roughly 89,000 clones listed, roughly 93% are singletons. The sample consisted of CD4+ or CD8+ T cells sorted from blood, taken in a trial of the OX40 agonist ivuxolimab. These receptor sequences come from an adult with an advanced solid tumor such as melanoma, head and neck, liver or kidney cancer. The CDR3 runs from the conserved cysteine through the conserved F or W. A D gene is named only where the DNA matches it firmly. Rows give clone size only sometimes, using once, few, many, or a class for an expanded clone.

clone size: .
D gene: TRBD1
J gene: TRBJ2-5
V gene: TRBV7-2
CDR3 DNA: TGTGCCAGCAGCCCGGGACAGCTAGAGACCCAGTACTTC
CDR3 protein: CASSPGQLETQYF

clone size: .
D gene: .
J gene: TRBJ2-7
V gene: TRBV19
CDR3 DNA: TGTGCCAGTAGTATTACCAGGAGTGCCTACGAGCAGTACTTC
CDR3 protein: CASSITRSAYEQYF

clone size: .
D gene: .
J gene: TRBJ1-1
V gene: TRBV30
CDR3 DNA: TGTGCCTGGATCATGGCGGGCGAGAGCACTGAAGCTTTCTTT
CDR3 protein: CAWIMAGESTEAFF

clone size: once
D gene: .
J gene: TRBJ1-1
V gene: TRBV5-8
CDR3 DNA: TGTGCCAGCAGCTTAAGCAGTTTGAACACTGAAGCTTTCTTT
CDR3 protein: CASSLSSLNTEAFF

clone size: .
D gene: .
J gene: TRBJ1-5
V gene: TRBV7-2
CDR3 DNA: TGTGCCAGCAGCTTAATGGCTCTCGAAAGTCAGCCCCAGCATTTT
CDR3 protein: CASSLMALESQPQHF

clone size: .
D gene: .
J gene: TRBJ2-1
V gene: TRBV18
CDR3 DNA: TGTGCCAGCTCACCACAGACAGGGAGGAATGAGCAGTTCTTC
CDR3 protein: CASSPQTGRNEQFF

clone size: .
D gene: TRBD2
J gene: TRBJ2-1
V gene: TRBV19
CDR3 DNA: TGTGCCAGTAGCAGGAGGCTAGCGGGAGGGTACAATGAGCAGTTCTTC
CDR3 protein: CASSRRLAGGYNEQFF

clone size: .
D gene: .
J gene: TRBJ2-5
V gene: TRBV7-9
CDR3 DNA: TGTGCCAGCAGCCCCGCCACCGGGGCCTTAGAGACCCAGTACTTC
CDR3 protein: CASSPATGALETQYF

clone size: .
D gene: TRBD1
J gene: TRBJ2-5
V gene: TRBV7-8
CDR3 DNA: TGTGCCAGCAGCACAAGACAGGGGGCGCAAGAGACCCAGTACTTC
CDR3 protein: CASSTRQGAQETQYF

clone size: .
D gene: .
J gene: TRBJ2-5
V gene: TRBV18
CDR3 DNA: TGTGCCAGCTCAGCCCAGGGGGGACAAGAGACCCAGTACTTC
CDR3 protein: CASSAQGGQETQYF

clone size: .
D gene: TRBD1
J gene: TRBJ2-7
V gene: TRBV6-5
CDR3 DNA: TGTGCCAGCAGTTACGGGTCAGGGGGTGGGGAGCAGTACTTC
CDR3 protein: CASSYGSGGGEQYF

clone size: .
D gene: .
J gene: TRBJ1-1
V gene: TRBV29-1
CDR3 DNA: TGCAGCGTTGTTCAGGGCGCTGAAGCTTTCTTT
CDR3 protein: CSVVQGAEAFF

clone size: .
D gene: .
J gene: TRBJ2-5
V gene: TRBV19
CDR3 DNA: TGTGCCAGTAGTATGGGCGGGGAGACCCAGTACTTC
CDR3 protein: CASSMGGETQYF

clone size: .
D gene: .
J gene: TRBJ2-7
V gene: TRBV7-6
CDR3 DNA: TGTGCCAGCAGCCCAAGTTACCCAGCCTACGAGCAGTACTTC
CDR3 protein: CASSPSYPAYEQYF

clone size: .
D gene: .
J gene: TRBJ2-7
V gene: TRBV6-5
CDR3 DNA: TGTGCCAGCAGTTACTCGAACAGGGGAGGGGGCGAGCAGTACTTC
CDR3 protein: CASSYSNRGGGEQYF

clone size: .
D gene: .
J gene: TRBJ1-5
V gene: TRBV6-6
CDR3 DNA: TGTGCCAGCAGTTACTCGGGGGATTTTAATCAGCCCCAGCATTTT
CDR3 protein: CASSYSGDFNQPQHF

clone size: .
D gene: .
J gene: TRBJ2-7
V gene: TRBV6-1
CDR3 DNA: TGTGCCACATTGCCCGGGACCTCCTATGGGGAGCAGTACTTC
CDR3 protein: CATLPGTSYGEQYF

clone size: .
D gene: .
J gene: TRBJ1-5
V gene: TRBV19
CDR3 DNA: TGTGCCAGTAGTATCGGGGGGTATAGCAATCAGCCCCAGCATTTT
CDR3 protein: CASSIGGYSNQPQHF

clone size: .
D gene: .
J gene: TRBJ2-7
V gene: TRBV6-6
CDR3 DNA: TGTGCCAGCAGTTACCGGGTTAGCTCCTACGAGCAGTACTTC
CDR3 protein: CASSYRVSSYEQYF

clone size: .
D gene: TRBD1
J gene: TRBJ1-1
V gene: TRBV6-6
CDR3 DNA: TGTGCCAGCAGTCTCGGACAGGGGGCGGGTACTGAAGCTTTCTTT
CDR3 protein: CASSLGQGAGTEAFF

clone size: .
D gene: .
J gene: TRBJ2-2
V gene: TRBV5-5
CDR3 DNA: TGTGCCAGCAGCCTCTCGGCGAACGGGGAGCTGTTTTTT
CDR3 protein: CASSLSANGELFF

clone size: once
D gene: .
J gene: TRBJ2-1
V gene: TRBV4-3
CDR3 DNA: TGCGCCAGCAGCCAAGATCAAACAGCGGCTAGGGGCAATGAGCAGTTCTTC
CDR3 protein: CASSQDQTAARGNEQFF

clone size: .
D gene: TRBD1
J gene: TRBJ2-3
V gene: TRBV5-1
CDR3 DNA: TGCGCCAGCAGCCTACCCAGGGGGATTCAGACAGATACGCAGTATTTT
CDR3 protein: CASSLPRGIQTDTQYF

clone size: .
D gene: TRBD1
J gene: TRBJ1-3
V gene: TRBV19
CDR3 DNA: TGTGCCAGTAGTATAGATCGCAGGACAGGCCCTTCTGGAAACACCATATATTTT
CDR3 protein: CASSIDRRTGPSGNTIYF

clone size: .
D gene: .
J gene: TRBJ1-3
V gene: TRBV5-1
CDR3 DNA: TGCGCCAGCAGCTTGGCCAGGGCCACCTCTGGAAACACCATATATTTT
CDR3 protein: CASSLARATSGNTIYF

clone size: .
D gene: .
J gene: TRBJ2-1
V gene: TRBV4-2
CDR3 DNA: TGTGCCAGCAGCCAAGTGGCAGGGGATAACTACAATGAGCAGTTCTTC
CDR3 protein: CASSQVAGDNYNEQFF

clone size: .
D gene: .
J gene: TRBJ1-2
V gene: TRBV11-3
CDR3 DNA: TGTGCCAGCCCCAAAGGGATGAACACCTTC
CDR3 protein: CASPKGMNTF

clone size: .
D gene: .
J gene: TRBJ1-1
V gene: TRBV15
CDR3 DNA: TGTGCCACCAGCAGAGGGGGGGTAGGTTTCACTGAAGCTTTCTTT
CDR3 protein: CATSRGGVGFTEAFF

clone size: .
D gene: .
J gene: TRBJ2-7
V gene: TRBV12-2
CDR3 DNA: TGTGCAAGTCGCTTTAACCGGGACAGGTTTTTCCACGAGCAGTACTTC
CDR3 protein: CASRFNRDRFFHEQYF

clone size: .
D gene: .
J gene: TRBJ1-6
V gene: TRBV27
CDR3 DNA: TGTGCCAGCAGTTTGGGGGGTGGGTCACCCCTCCACTTT
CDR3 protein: CASSLGGGSPLHF

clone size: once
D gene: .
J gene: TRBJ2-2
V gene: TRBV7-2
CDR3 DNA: TGTGCCAGCAGCTTAGCGGGGGTTTCGAACACCGGGGAGCTGTTTTTT
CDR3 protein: CASSLAGVSNTGELFF

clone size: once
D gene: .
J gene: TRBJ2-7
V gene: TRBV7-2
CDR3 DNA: TGTGCCAGCAGCTTAGATTCCACGACAGAGACCTACGAGCAGTACTTC
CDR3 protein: CASSLDSTTETYEQYF

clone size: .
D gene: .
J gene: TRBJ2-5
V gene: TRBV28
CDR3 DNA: TGTGCCAGCAGTTTGGGTGGGGGGGGCGAAGAGACCCAGTACTTC
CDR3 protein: CASSLGGGGEETQYF

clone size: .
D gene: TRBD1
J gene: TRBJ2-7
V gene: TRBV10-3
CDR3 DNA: TGTGCCATCAGTAGAACGGGACAGCAAAACTACGAGCAGTACTTC
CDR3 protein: CAISRTGQQNYEQYF

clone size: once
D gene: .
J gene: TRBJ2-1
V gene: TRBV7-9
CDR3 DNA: TGTGCCAGCAGCTTATCGGGGTTGGGTGAGCAGTTCTTC
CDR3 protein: CASSLSGLGEQFF

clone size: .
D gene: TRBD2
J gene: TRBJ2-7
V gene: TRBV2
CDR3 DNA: TGTGCCAGCAGTGAAAGAGCGGGGGGTATCTACGAGCAGTACTTC
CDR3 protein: CASSERAGGIYEQYF

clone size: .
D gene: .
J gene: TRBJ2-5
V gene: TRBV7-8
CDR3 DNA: TGTGCCAGCAGCTTTAGGATGGAGACCCAGTACTTC
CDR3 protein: CASSFRMETQYF

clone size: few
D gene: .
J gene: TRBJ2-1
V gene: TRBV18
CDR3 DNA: TGTGCCAGCTCACCACGGCCTGACGGTGAGCAGTTCTTC
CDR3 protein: CASSPRPDGEQFF

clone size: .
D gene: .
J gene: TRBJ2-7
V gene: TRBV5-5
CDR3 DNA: TGTGCCAGCAGCTTGGCCGGAGACGTCCACTCCTACGAGCAGTACTTC
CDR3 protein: CASSLAGDVHSYEQYF

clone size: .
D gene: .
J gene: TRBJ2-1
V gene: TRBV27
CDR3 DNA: TGTGCCAGCAGAAGGACCGGGACTCTTAACTACAATGAGCAGTTCTTC
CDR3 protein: CASRRTGTLNYNEQFF

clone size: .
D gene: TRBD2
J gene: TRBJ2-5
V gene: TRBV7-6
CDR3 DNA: TGTGCCAGCAGCTTGGGGGGAGGGTTCCAAGAGACCCAGTACTTC
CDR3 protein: CASSLGGGFQETQYF